This TCR beta chain was captured by sequencing in a study of beta chain features in type 1 diabetes (dated by TCRdb to 2016 to 2018). About the investigation overall: Mean age, gender distribution, total cell number and subset yield did not differ between patients and healthy donors. A total of some 100,000,000 sorted cells were examined across all samples, and the number of cells per subset was strongly correlated with RNA yield. Whereas all 28 donors provided naive and central memory subsets, regulatory and stem cell-like memory subsets were isolated from just 8 patients and roughly 8 healthy donors. The study compared TCRB repertoires of sorted circulating CD4+ T cell subsets between recently diagnosed type 1 diabetes patients and matched healthy donors.

The table lists this clone with a few counts. What antigen it recognizes has not been identified. No much larger clone exists at a distance of one base, and base qualities are not known. Each donor gave one peripheral blood draw, roughly 0.11 L on average, collected into heparinised tubes. Using a panel that included CD45RO, CCR7, CD25, CD127, CD95 and CD27, naive, central memory, regulatory and stem cell-like memory CD4+ T cells were sorted on a BD FACSAria II. All sorted populations exceeded 95% purity. PBMCs were separated immediately by Lymphoprep density gradient centrifugation and were stained directly, without being cultured. To minimize batch effects, samples were stained and sorted in pairs, one healthy donor with one patient per experiment. The entire amount of isolated RNA was reverse transcribed using the High Capacity cDNA Reverse Transcription Kit, so the sequenced TCRB transcripts were expressed ones. Deep immunoSEQ sequencing was applied to naive, central memory and regulatory T cell samples, giving an average of about 3.4 million total reads per sample. After sorted cells were lysed in RLT buffer, RNA was extracted with DNase-treated RNeasy Micro or Mini kits, with the choice depending on cell number. To prevent cross-contamination, each cell subset was processed individually, whereas patient and healthy donor samples were processed jointly. The immunoSEQ multiplex PCR was used to amplify TCRB sequences from cDNA, yielding 87-bp fragments that span the CDR3 region. Amplicons were sequenced on the Illumina HiSeq platform. Per the original workflow: Synthetic template baselines were used to correct PCR bias computationally, reads within Hamming distance 2 were collapsed together, and singletons that could not be merged were discarded. By aligning reads against IMGT, V, D and J genes, CDR3 length, and insertions or deletions at six rearrangement sites were assigned. Clonotype counts were normalized to sorted cell number within each subset before computing true diversity and Gini coefficients with the tcR R package. Repertoire sharing was quantified using the overlap coefficient calculated on TCRB nucleotide sequences. As a proxy for the pre-selection repertoire, out-of-frame TCRB sequences from naive cells were analyzed. The table was pulled from immuneACCESS by TCRdb, which kept in-frame rearrangements only. Such tables lose some clones; where checked, under half of the loss comes from unresolved V genes, and the rest has no known cause. V, J and clone size derive from that table, while D and trimming were established from the DNA sequence. This sample has 620,000 or so clones in its table, and 15% to 17% of those were observed once. Roughly 0.098% of the sample belongs to the ten largest clones.

The full study reports these points: PCR may preferentially amplify shorter templates, but because patient and control samples were amplified and corrected together, any resulting skew would affect both groups equally. Only small numbers of individuals were included in the HLA sub-analyses, which left unresolved whether HLA type had any influence on TCRB rearrangement. Fewer insertions and more nucleotide deletions at VDJ recombination sites were observed in patients with type 1 diabetes, implying thymic rearrangement abnormalities. Sequencing cDNA rather than genomic DNA could over-represent highly expressing activated cells, although activation and CD3 levels did not differ between groups. In all four CD4+ subsets, TCRB CDR3 length was moderately but significantly shorter in type 1 diabetes patients. Naive, central memory and regulatory TCRB repertoires appeared more similar among patients than among healthy donors.

The CDR3 spans 12 residues, from the cysteine through the phenylalanine. Only CDR3 DNA is held: 36 bases, read in frame from base 1. Compared with germline, V lacks 4 bases and J lacks 6 bases; bases without a gene match: 3. From a lookup of the germline V gene, CDR1 and CDR2 are SQVTM and ANQGSEA. This clonotype was obtained from a man between 18 and 35 years old in good health. The sequencing input was naive CD4+ T cells from blood. Taken with the paper, the label for cell subset or site translates to: true naive CD4+ T cells. This receptor chain uses TRBV29-1 and TRBJ2-7, with 10 junctional bases fitting TRBD1. The CDR3 corresponds to CSVGDRGIEQYF. The nucleotide sequence reads as follows: TGCAGCGTTGGGGACAGGGGTATCGAGCAGTACTTC.